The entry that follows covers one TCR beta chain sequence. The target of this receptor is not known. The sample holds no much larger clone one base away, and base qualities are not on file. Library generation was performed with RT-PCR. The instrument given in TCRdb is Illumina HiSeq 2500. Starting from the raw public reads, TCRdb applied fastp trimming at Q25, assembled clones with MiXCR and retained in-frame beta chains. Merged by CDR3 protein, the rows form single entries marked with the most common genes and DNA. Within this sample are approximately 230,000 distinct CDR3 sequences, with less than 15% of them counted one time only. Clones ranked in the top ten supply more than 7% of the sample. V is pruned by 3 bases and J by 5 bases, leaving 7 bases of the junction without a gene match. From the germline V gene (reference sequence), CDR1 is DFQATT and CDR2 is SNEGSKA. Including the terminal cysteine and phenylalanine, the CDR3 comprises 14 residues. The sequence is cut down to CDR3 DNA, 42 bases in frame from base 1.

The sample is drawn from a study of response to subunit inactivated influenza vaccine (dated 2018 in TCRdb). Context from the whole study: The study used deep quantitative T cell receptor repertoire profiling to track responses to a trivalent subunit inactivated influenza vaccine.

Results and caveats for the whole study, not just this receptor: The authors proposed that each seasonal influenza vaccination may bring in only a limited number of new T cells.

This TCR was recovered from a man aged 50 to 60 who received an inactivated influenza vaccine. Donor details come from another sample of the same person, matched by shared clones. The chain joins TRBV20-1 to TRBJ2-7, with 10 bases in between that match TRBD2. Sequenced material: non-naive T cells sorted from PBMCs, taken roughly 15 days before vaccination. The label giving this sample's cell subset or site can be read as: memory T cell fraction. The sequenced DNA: TGCAGTGCTAGTCTAGCGGGAGATCCCCACGAGCAGTACTTC. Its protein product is CSASLAGDPHEQYF.